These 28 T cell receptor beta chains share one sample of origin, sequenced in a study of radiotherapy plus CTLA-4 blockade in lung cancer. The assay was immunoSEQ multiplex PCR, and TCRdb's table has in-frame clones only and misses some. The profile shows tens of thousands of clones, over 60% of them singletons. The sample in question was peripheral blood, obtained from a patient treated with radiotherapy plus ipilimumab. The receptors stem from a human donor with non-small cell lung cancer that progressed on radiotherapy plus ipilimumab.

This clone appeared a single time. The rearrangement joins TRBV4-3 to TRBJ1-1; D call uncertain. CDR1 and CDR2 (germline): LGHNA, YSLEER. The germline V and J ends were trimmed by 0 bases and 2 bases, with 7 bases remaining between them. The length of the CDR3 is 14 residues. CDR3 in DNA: TGCGCCAGCAGCCAAGATTGGGATAACACTGAAGCTTTCTTT. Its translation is CASSQDWDNTEAFF.

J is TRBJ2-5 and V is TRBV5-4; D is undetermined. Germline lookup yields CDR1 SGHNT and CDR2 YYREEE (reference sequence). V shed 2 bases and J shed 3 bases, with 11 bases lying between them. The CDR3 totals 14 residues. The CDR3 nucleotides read TGTGCCAGCAGCTTAGGACCCCTGGAAGAGACCCAGTACTTC. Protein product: CASSLGPLEETQYF.

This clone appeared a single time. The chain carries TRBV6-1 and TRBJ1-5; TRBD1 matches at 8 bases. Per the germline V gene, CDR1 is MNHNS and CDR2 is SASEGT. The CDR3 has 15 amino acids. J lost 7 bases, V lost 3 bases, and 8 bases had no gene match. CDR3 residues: CASSDPWTGNQPQHF. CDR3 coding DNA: TGTGCCAGCAGTGACCCCTGGACAGGGAACCAGCCCCAGCATTTT.

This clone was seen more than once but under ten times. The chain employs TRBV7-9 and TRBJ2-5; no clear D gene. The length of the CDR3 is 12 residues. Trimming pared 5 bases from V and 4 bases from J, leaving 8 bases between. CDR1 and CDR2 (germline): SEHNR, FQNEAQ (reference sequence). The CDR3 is CASSAEIETQYF. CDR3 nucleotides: TGTGCCAGCAGCGCAGAGATAGAGACCCAGTACTTC.

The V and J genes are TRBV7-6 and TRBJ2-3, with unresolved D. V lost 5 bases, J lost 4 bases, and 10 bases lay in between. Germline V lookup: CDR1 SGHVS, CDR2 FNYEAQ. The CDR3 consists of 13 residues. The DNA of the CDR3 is TGTGCCAGCAGCCCCCAACGGGCAGATACGCAGTATTTT. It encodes CASSPQRADTQYF.

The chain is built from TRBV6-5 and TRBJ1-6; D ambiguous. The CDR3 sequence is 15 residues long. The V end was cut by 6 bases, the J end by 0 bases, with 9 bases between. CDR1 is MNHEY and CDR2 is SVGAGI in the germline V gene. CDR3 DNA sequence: TGTGCCAGCAGCCGAAGTTTCTCCTATAATTCACCCCTCCACTTT. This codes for CASSRSFSYNSPLHF.

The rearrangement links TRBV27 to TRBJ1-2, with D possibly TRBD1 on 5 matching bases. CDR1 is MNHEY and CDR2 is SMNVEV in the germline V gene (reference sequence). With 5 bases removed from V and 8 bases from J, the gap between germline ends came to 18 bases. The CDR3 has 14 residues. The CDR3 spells CASSPSGREGGYTF. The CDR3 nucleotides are TGTGCCAGCAGTCCCTCGGGCAGGGAGGGCGGCTACACCTTC.

This chain's CDR3 is CASSLGRAGELFF. DNA for the CDR3: TGTGCCAGCAGCTTAGGCCGCGCCGGGGAGCTGTTTTTT. The rearrangement uses TRBV7-2 and TRBJ2-2; D remains ambiguous. Trimming shortened V by 1 base and J by 6 bases, and 6 bases separated the two germline ends. Germline-derived CDR1 and CDR2 are SGHTA and FQGNSA. This CDR3 has 13 residues.

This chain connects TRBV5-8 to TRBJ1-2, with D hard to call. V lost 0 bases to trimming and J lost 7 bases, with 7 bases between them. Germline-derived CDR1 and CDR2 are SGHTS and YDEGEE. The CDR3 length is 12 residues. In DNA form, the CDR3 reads TGTGCCAGCAGCTTGGGGGGTCCTGGCTACACCTTC. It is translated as CASSLGGPGYTF.

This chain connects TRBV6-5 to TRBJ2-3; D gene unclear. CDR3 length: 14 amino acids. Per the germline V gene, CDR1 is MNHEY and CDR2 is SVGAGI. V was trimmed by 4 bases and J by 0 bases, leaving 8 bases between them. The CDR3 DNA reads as TGTGCCAGCAGTTTCCGACTGAGCACAGATACGCAGTATTTT. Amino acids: CASSFRLSTDTQYF.

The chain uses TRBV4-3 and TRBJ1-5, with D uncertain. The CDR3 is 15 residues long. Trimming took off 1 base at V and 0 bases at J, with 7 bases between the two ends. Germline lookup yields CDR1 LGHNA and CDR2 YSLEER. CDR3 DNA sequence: TGCGCCAGCAGCCAAGGAGGCTATAGCAATCAGCCCCAGCATTTT. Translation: CASSQGGYSNQPQHF.

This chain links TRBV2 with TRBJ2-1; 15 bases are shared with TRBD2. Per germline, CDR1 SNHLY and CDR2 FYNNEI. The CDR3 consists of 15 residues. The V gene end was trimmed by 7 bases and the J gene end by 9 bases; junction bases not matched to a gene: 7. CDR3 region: CASIWTSGRAGEQFF. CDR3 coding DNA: TGTGCCAGCATTTGGACTAGCGGGAGGGCCGGTGAGCAGTTCTTC. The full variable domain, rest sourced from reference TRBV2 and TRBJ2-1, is EPEVTQTPSHQVTQMGQEVILRCVPISNHLYFYWYRQILGQKVEFLVSFYNNEISEKSEIFDDQFSVERPDGSNFTLKIRSTKLEDSAMYFCASIWTSGRAGEQFFGPGTRLTVL.

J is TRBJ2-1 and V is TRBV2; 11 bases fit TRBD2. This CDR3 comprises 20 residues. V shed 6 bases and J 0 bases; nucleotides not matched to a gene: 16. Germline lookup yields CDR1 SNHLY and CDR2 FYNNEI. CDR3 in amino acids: CASRRANSGGAGLSYNEQFF. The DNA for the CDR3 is TGTGCCAGCAGGAGGGCAAATAGCGGGGGGGCGGGTCTCTCCTACAATGAGCAGTTCTTC.

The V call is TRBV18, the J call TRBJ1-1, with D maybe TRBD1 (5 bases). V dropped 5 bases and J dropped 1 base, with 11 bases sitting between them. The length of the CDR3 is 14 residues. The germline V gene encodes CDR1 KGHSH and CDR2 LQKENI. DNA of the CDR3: TGTGCCAGCTCAACAACCGGGGGGAACACTGAAGCTTTCTTT. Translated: CASSTTGGNTEAFF.

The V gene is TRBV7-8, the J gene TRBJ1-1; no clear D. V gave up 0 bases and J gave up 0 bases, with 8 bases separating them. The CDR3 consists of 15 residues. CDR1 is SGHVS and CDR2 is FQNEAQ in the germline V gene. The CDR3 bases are TGTGCCAGCAGCTTAGCAGGACCACTGAACACTGAAGCTTTCTTT. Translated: CASSLAGPLNTEAFF.

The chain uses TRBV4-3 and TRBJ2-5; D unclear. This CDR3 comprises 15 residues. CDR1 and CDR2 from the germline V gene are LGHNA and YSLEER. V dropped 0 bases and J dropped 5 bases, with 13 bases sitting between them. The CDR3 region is CASSQDSGFGETQYF. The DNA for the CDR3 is TGCGCCAGCAGCCAAGACTCCGGGTTTGGGGAGACCCAGTACTTC.

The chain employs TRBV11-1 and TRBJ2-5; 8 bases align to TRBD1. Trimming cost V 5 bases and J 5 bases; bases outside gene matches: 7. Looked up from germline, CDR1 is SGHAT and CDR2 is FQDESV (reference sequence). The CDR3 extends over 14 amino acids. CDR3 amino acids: CASSPEDRDETQYF. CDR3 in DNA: TGTGCCAGCAGCCCGGAGGACAGGGACGAGACCCAGTACTTC.

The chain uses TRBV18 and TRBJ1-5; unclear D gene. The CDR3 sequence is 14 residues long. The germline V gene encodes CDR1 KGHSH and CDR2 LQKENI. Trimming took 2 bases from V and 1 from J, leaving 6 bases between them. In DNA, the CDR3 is TGTGCCAGCTCACCAGTGGGAAGCAATCAGCCCCAGCATTTT. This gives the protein CASSPVGSNQPQHF.

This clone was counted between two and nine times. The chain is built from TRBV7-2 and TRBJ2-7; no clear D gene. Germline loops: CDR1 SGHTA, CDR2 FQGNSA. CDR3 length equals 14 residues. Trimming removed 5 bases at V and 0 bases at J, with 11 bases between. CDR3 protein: CASSRAASSYEQYF. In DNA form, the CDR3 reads TGTGCCAGCAGCCGGGCGGCAAGCTCCTACGAGCAGTACTTC.

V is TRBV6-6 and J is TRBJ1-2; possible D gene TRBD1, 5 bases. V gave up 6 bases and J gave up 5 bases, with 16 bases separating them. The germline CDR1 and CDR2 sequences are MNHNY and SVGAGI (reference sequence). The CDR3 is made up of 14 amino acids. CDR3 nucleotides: TGTGCCAGCAGGGCCCACAGGTTCCCATATGGCTACACCTTC. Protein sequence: CASRAHRFPYGYTF.

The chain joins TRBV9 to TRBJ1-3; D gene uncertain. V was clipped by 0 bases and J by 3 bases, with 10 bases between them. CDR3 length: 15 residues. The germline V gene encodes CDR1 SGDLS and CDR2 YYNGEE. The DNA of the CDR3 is TGTGCCAGCAGCGTAGGGGCCGAGGGTGGAAACACCATATATTTT. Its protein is CASSVGAEGGNTIYF.

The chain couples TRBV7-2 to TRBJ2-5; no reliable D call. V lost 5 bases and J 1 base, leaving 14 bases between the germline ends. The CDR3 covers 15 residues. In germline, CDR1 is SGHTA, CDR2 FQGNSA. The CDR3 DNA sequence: TGTGCCAGCAGCCCCGAGTGGACGACCCAAGAGACCCAGTACTTC. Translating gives CASSPEWTTQETQYF.

The CDR3 DNA is TGTGCCAGCTCACCGGAACTGACAAATGAAAAACTGTTTTTT. Translation gives CASSPELTNEKLFF. The V gene is TRBV18, the J gene TRBJ1-4; no reliable D call. The germline V gene encodes CDR1 KGHSH and CDR2 LQKENI. The CDR3 has 14 amino acids. Trimming removed 3 bases at V and 5 bases at J, with 10 bases between. The variable domain in full, completed from reference TRBV18 and TRBJ1-4, reads NAGVMQNPRHLVRRRGQEARLRCSPMKGHSHVYWYRQLPEEGLKFMVYLQKENIIDESGMPKERFSAEFPKEGPSILRIQQVVRGDSAAYFCASSPELTNEKLFFGSGTQLSVL.

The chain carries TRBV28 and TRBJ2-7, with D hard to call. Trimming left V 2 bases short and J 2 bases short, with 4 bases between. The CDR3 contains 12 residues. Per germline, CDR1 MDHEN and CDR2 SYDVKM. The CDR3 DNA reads TGTGCCAGCAGTTTAGTCGCCTACGAGCAGTACTTC. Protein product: CASSLVAYEQYF.

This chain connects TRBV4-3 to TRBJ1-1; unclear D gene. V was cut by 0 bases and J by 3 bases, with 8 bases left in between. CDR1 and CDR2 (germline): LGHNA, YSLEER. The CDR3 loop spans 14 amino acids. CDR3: CASSQDETDTEAFF. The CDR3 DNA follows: TGCGCCAGCAGCCAAGACGAAACGGACACTGAAGCTTTCTTT.

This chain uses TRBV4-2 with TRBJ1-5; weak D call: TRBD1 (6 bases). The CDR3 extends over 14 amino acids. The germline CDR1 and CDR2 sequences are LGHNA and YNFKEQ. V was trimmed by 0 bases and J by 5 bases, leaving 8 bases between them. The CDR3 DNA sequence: TGTGCCAGCAGCCAAGAGGGGGCCTATCAGCCCCAGCATTTT. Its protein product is CASSQEGAYQPQHF.

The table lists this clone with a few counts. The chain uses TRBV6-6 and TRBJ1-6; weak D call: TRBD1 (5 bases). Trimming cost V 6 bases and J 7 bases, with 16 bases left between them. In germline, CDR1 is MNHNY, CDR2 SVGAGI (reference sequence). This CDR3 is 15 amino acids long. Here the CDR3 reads CASRRDGSENSPLHF. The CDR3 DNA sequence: TGTGCCAGCAGGCGGGACGGCTCGGAGAATTCACCCCTCCACTTT.

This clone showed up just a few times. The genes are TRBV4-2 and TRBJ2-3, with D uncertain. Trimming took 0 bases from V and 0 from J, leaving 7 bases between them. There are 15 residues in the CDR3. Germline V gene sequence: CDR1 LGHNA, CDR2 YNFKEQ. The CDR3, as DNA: TGTGCCAGCAGCCAAGAGTACGGGAGCACAGATACGCAGTATTTT. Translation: CASSQEYGSTDTQYF.